This TCR beta chain was retrieved from a study of blood T cell repertoires in COVID-19. At the level of the study: Sites in the United States, Italy and Spain provided acute and convalescent COVID-19 samples.

J lost 9 bases, V lost 4 bases, and 11 bases had no gene match. This CDR3 contains 15 residues. Germline lookup yields CDR1 SGHNT and CDR2 YYREEE (reference sequence). Authors' analysis steps: For nucleated cells, counts were estimated from reference gene primer amplification. Profiling relied on immunoSEQ multiplex PCR, and the TCRdb table lists in-frame clones only, not all of them. D and trimming were read from the DNA, whereas the V and J calls and clone size are those reported in that table. This table holds about 200,000 clones, about nine tenths found once. This clone appeared a single time. The clonotype originates from a man aged 18 to 30 with active or convalescent COVID-19. Sequenced: peripheral blood. The J gene is TRBJ2-1, the V gene TRBV5-4; 9 bases match TRBD2. The DNA of the CDR3 is TGTGCCAGCAGCCTAATGGGGACTAGCCTTTCTGAGCAGTTCTTC. This encodes CASSLMGTSLSEQFF.